The clone carrying this T cell receptor beta chain was seen a handful of times. The CDR3 is made up of 13 amino acids. Germline V CDR1 and CDR2: MDHEN, SYDVKM. V lost 4 bases, J lost 5 bases, and 9 bases lay in between. The data belong to a study of blood T cell repertoires in COVID-19. Sequencing was performed with immunoSEQ multiplex PCR; in TCRdb, only in-frame clones are kept and a portion is missing. The table lists about 34,000 clones, more than 70% of them singletons. V and J are TRBV28 and TRBJ1-3; a possible D gene is TRBD1 (5 bases). The sample taken for sequencing was peripheral blood. The clonotype was recovered from an elderly man with active or convalescent COVID-19. CDR3 loop: CASSSPDRNTIYF. For the CDR3, the DNA is TGTGCCAGCAGTTCCCCGGACAGAAACACCATATATTTT.